This T cell receptor beta chain was documented in a study of human T cells and chemical hapten exposure. On the study more broadly: Alopecia areata, totalis and universalis patients, mostly female, were included.

A single record per CDR3 protein comes from TCRdb applying MiXCR to the RACE reads. The sample has about 80,000 distinct CDR3 sequences, 14% seen once. The germline V gene has CDR1 MDHEN and CDR2 SYDVKM. V was pared by 6 bases and J by 0 bases, with 4 bases of the junction left unmatched. CDR3 size: 14 residues. Time point reported: pre-sensitization, week 0. Treatment noted: therapeutic diphenylcyclopropenone sensitization with weekly scalp DPC. The chain carries TRBV28 and TRBJ1-2; 7 bases map to TRBD1. This TCR was recovered from a woman aged 45-60 years with alopecia areata. Some clones in this sample may be carry-over from other donors' samples. Here the sequenced sample was whole blood, taken in connection with sensitization to the hapten diphenylcyclopropenone (DPC). The CDR3 DNA reads TGTGCCAGCAGACAAGGGGGCGCTAACTATGGCTACACCTTC. Translation: CASRQGGANYGYTF.